The source of this T cell receptor (beta chain) is a study of CD8+ T cells in alopecia areata. Treatment specified: oral pan-JAK inhibitor, 5-10 mg twice daily. Both peripheral blood and punch biopsies of lesional scalp skin were obtained from patients who had alopecia areata. Notes on the study in general: One nonresponder leaves baseline CD8+ expansion's link to response uncertain. Amid tofacitinib therapy, many expanded lesional clones stayed present in scalp and blood. The study found higher clonality in lesional than normal scalp, especially in alopecia totalis/universalis.

Germline-derived CDR1 and CDR2 are MDHEN and SYDVKM. Trimming removed 10 bases at V and 8 bases at J, with 14 bases between. The CDR3 sequence is 11 residues long. RNA was extracted and reverse transcribed into cDNA as the sequencing template. Here immunoSEQ multiplex PCR was the method, and the copy in TCRdb shows in-frame clones only, minus some. The profile shows over 150,000 clones, more than 55% of them singletons. A remark on this clone: Its antigen is unknown.

Sequencing was performed on CD4+ T cells sorted from blood, taken at week 4, from a patient treated with tofacitinib. This clonotype was obtained from a human donor with alopecia areata. This chain connects TRBV28 to TRBJ1-1; D may be TRBD1 (5 bases). The CDR3 reads CATEGRLEAFF. The DNA of the CDR3 is TGTGCCACTGAGGGACGCCTAGAAGCTTTCTTT.